This T cell receptor beta chain emerged from a study of blood T cell repertoires in COVID-19. The overall study: The United States, Italy and Spain were the sources of the acute and convalescent COVID-19 samples.

Trimming cost V 6 bases and J 2 bases; bases outside gene matches: 4. The CDR3 is made up of 15 amino acids. Germline CDR1 and CDR2: MNHNS and SASEGT. Per the study methods: Estimation of nucleated cell counts relied on the amplification of reference gene primers. Profiling relied on immunoSEQ multiplex PCR, and the TCRdb table lists in-frame clones only, not all of them. V, J and clone size were drawn from that table, and D and trimming were deduced from the DNA. The data contain 100,000 to 150,000 clones, more than 70% of them singletons. This clonotype was sampled from a human donor in a cohort sampled during active COVID-19. The sequenced material came from peripheral blood. J is TRBJ1-5 and V is TRBV6-1, with 10 nucleotides matching TRBD1. The CDR3 DNA reads TGTGCCAGCAGCTGGGACAGGGGAGGCAATCAGCCCCAGCATTTT. The encoded protein is CASSWDRGGNQPQHF.